The clone carrying this T cell receptor (beta chain) came up a few times. This sample stems from a study of shared clonotypes between healthy human individuals. TCRdb keeps only in-frame clones here, not all; method: immunoSEQ multiplex PCR. The sample holds about 2,500,000 clones, around 90% seen once. V shed 2 bases, J shed 9 bases, and the junction held 9 bases outside the gene matches. Germline CDR1 GTSNPN, CDR2 SVGIG (reference sequence). The CDR3 consists of 14 residues. This TCR was sampled from a man aged 18-30 years in good health. The V and J genes are TRBV30 and TRBJ1-4; 7 positions agree with TRBD1. The sample was naive CD4+ T cells sorted from blood. Specified subset: CD45RA+ positively selected. The CDR3 region is CAWSPGDRVQKLFF. In DNA form, the CDR3 reads TGTGCCTGGAGTCCGGGAGACAGGGTCCAAAAACTGTTTTTT.